This T cell receptor beta chain is drawn from a study of blood T cell repertoires in COVID-19. Whole-study context: The cDNA or gDNA used as material had been derived from T cells, B-cell-depleted T cells, or PBMCs.

The CDR3 consists of 15 residues. The trim removed 5 bases at V and 3 bases at J, leaving 2 bases unmatched. Germline CDR1 SGHAT, CDR2 FQNNGV. Source study methods: It was from reference gene primer amplification that nucleated cell counts were estimated. Some clones are missing from TCRdb's copy, which holds only in-frame ones; the method was immunoSEQ multiplex PCR. V, J and clone size were drawn from that table, and D and trimming were deduced from the DNA. Seen here are 70,000 to 95,000 clones, around 96% observed once, and the top ten hold almost 4.5%. Material for sequencing was peripheral blood. The chain uses TRBV11-2 and TRBJ2-1; TRBD2 matches at 12 bases. The TCR was taken from a human donor with active COVID-19. The donor label of this sample is uncertain. The CDR3 loop reads CASSPSGGGYNEQFF. DNA of the CDR3: TGTGCCAGCAGCCCTAGCGGGGGGGGCTACAATGAGCAGTTCTTC.